Included here is one TCR beta chain sequence, with context. Assay: immunoSEQ multiplex PCR; the TCRdb copy retains only in-frame clones and omits some. The sample contains about 230,000 clones, approximately 82% of which appear only once. CDR1 KGHSH and CDR2 LQKENI come from the germline V gene. The CDR3 is 15 amino acids. V dropped 0 bases and J dropped 4 bases, with 9 bases sitting between them. The data were taken from a study of blood T cell repertoires in COVID-19. Background on the study: Specimens from acute and convalescent COVID-19 originated in the United States, Italy and Spain.

The sequence came from a woman aged 70 to 79 with active or convalescent COVID-19. The sequenced sample was peripheral blood. This chain links TRBV18 with TRBJ1-4, with a tentative D call TRBD1 (6 bases). The chain's CDR3 is CASSPPAGVNEKLFF. The DNA for the CDR3 is TGTGCCAGCTCACCACCGGCAGGGGTTAATGAAAAACTGTTTTTT. Full variable domain (missing parts from reference TRBV18 and TRBJ1-4): NAGVMQNPRHLVRRRGQEARLRCSPMKGHSHVYWYRQLPEEGLKFMVYLQKENIIDESGMPKERFSAEFPKEGPSILRIQQVVRGDSAAYFCASSPPAGVNEKLFFGSGTQLSVL.